This entry lists 31 T cell receptor beta chains sequenced from one sample in a study of blood T cell repertoires in COVID-19. The repertoire was sequenced with immunoSEQ multiplex PCR; TCRdb's copy has only in-frame clones and lacks some. The repertoire has about 130,000 clones, roughly 83% of them found once; the top ten carry around 3.1%. Material for sequencing was peripheral blood. The receptors derive from a woman over 75 with acute or convalescent COVID-19.

The chain couples TRBV5-1 to TRBJ2-2; no clear D gene. The V gene lost 0 bases and the J gene lost 1 base, with 4 bases spanning the gap. Germline CDR1 and CDR2: SGHRS and YFSETQ. The CDR3 extends over 14 amino acids. The CDR3 region is CASSLAQNTGELFF. In DNA form, the CDR3 reads TGCGCCAGCAGCTTGGCACAGAACACCGGGGAGCTGTTTTTT.

The chain couples TRBV6-5 to TRBJ1-6, with TRBD1 matching over 8 bases. The CDR3 runs to 16 residues. Germline CDR1 MNHEY, CDR2 SVGAGI. V trimming: 4 bases; J trimming: 5 bases; junction bases outside the gene matches: 7. Written as DNA, the CDR3 is TGTGCCAGCAGTTCGGACAGGGCTCGGAATAATTCACCCCTCCACTTT. This gives the protein CASSSDRARNNSPLHF.

The chain joins TRBV14 to TRBJ1-2; TRBD1 aligns across 9 bases. This CDR3 has 13 residues. J was trimmed by 8 bases and V by 1 base; bases with no gene match: 2. Germline V CDR1 and CDR2: SGHDN, FVKESK. DNA of the CDR3: TGTGCCAGCAGCCAAGGTACAGGGGGCGGCTACACCTTC. Protein: CASSQGTGGGYTF.

The V call is TRBV4-2, the J call TRBJ1-3; D is unclear. Trimming left V 1 base short and J 6 bases short, with 7 bases between. CDR3 size: 13 residues. Per germline, CDR1 LGHNA and CDR2 YNFKEQ. CDR3 coding DNA: TGTGCCAGCAGCCAAGGTGGAGAAAACACCATATATTTT. The encoded protein is CASSQGGENTIYF.

The chain carries TRBV3-1 (or the pseudogene TRBV3-2) and TRBJ1-5, with unresolved D. CDR3 size: 15 residues. The V gene's germline CDR1 is LGHDT and CDR2 YNNKEL (reference sequence). The V gene lost 3 bases and the J gene lost 6 bases, with 15 bases spanning the gap. CDR3 residues: CASSQIPSPGQPQHF. CDR3 nucleotide sequence: TGTGCCAGCAGCCAGATACCCAGCCCGGGTCAGCCCCAGCATTTT.

The chain has TRBV2 and TRBJ2-3; unclear D gene. CDR1 and CDR2 (germline): SNHLY, FYNNEI. The ends were cut back, 7 bases at V and 2 bases at J, with 10 bases in the middle. This CDR3 comprises 13 residues. The DNA of the CDR3 is TGTGCCAGCACCGGCAGGATCACAGATACGCAGTATTTT. Its protein is CASTGRITDTQYF.

This clone was recorded once. V and J are TRBV3-1 (or the pseudogene TRBV3-2) and TRBJ1-4, with no clear D. Trimming cost V 4 bases and J 7 bases, with 16 bases left between them. Germline V gene data show CDR1 as LGHDT and CDR2 as YNNKEL (reference sequence). CDR3 size: 15 residues. CDR3 loop: CASSLQTLSGEKLFF. DNA of the CDR3: TGTGCCAGCAGCCTACAGACCTTATCAGGTGAAAAACTGTTTTTT.

V and J are TRBV7-2 and TRBJ1-6; 8 bases map to TRBD1. Germline V CDR1 and CDR2: SGHTA, FQGNSA. The V segment lost 2 bases and the J segment 9 bases; nucleotides outside the gene matches: 9. CDR3 length equals 16 residues. CDR3 loop: CASSLIGQGGGSPLHF. CDR3 nucleotide sequence: TGTGCCAGCAGCTTAATTGGACAGGGTGGGGGTTCACCCCTCCACTTT.

The chain is built from TRBV14 and TRBJ1-2; a weak D match, TRBD1 (5 bases). The CDR3 loop spans 13 amino acids. Germline V lookup: CDR1 SGHDN, CDR2 FVKESK. Trimming shortened V by 4 bases and J by 7 bases, and 13 bases separated the two germline ends. CDR3 DNA sequence: TGTGCCAGCAGCCCGGACCTCAGGGCTGGCTACACCTTC. It is translated as CASSPDLRAGYTF.

The chain links TRBV27 to TRBJ2-5; 15 bases match TRBD2. The length of the CDR3 is 19 residues. The V and J ends lost 4 bases and 5 bases, in that order; junction bases with no gene match: 14. Germline V CDR1 and CDR2: MNHEY, SMNVEV (reference sequence). CDR3 sequence: CASSSSPGLAGGKQETQYF. The CDR3 DNA reads TGTGCCAGCAGTTCCTCTCCGGGACTAGCGGGGGGCAAACAGGAGACCCAGTACTTC.

This chain connects TRBV15 to TRBJ1-1; D is unclear. Germline assignment: CDR1 LNHNV and CDR2 YYDKDF (reference sequence). The CDR3 is 15 residues long. The ends were cut back, 2 bases at V and 8 bases at J, with 18 bases in the middle. The CDR3 protein is CATSRTTGFASEAFF. In DNA, the CDR3 is TGTGCCACCAGCAGAACCACGGGGTTTGCCTCCGAAGCTTTCTTT.

For this clone: This CDR3 is also generated by other DNA sequences in the sample. This sequence joins TRBV5-1 and TRBJ1-3; no reliable D call. The CDR3 extends over 15 amino acids. Germline V gene lookup returns CDR1 SGHRS and CDR2 YFSETQ. The V end lost 0 bases, the J end lost 1 base, and 8 bases lay between the germline ends. The DNA of the CDR3 is TGCGCCAGCAGCTTGGCGGGTAGTTCTGGAAACACCATATATTTT. Protein product: CASSLAGSSGNTIYF.

The chain couples TRBV5-1 to TRBJ2-3; maybe TRBD1 (6 bases). CDR1 and CDR2 from the germline V gene are SGHRS and YFSETQ. The length of the CDR3 is 16 residues. Trimming pared 4 bases from V and 0 bases from J, leaving 15 bases between. CDR3 coding DNA: TGCGCCAGCAGCCCCGGTCGGACAGCTAGCACAGATACGCAGTATTTT. Translation: CASSPGRTASTDTQYF.

The V call is TRBV15, the J call TRBJ1-2; TRBD1 agrees at 7 bases. The CDR3 spans 18 residues. Per the germline V gene, CDR1 is LNHNV and CDR2 is YYDKDF (reference sequence). V was pared by 2 bases and J by 1 base, with 13 bases of the junction left unmatched. The DNA for the CDR3 is TGTGCCACCAGCAGATTCATTACAGGGGCGAAGTTTAACTATGGCTACACCTTC. Translated: CATSRFITGAKFNYGYTF.

The chain employs TRBV9 and TRBJ1-1; TRBD1 agrees at 7 bases. CDR1 and CDR2 (germline): SGDLS, YYNGEE. The V segment lost 4 bases and the J segment 0 bases; nucleotides outside the gene matches: 9. CDR3 length: 16 amino acids. The CDR3 reads CASSSFVTGMNTEAFF. CDR3 DNA: TGTGCCAGCAGCTCCTTCGTGACAGGGATGAACACTGAAGCTTTCTTT.

This clone was found a few times. The rearrangement links TRBV5-5 to TRBJ1-2; TRBD1 matches at 7 bases. The junction had 6 bases not matched to a gene; V was cut back by 3 bases and J by 4 bases. Germline loops: CDR1 SGHKS, CDR2 YYEKEE (reference sequence). CDR3 size: 14 residues. This CDR3 reads CASSSTGLSYGYTF. CDR3 bases: TGTGCCAGCAGCTCGACAGGGCTTTCCTATGGCTACACCTTC.

The rearrangement joins TRBV7-8 to TRBJ1-2; D possibly corresponds to TRBD1 (5 bases). The CDR3 totals 14 residues. The germline gives CDR1 SGHVS, CDR2 FQNEAQ. V was pared by 1 base and J by 3 bases, with 9 bases between. The chain's CDR3 is CASSLGSGYYGYTF. The CDR3 region has the DNA TGTGCCAGCAGCTTAGGGTCAGGGTACTATGGCTACACCTTC.

The V gene is TRBV19, the J gene TRBJ2-7, with D possibly TRBD1 on 5 matching bases. Trimming stripped 5 bases from V and 2 bases from J, with 10 bases between. Germline V lookup: CDR1 LNHDA, CDR2 SQIVND (reference sequence). The CDR3 has 13 residues. Here the CDR3 DNA reads TGTGCCAGTAGTGCCGACAGTGCCTACGAGCAGTACTTC. This codes for CASSADSAYEQYF.

This sequence joins TRBV9 and TRBJ1-3; D unclear. CDR3 length: 12 residues. Germline CDR1 and CDR2: SGDLS and YYNGEE. Trimming pared 3 bases from V and 2 bases from J, leaving 3 bases between. DNA of the CDR3: TGTGCCAGCAGCGGAGCTGGAAACACCATATATTTT. Protein sequence: CASSGAGNTIYF.

The chain carries TRBV9 and TRBJ2-7; D uncertain. Germline CDR1 and CDR2: SGDLS and YYNGEE. CDR3 size: 12 residues. Trimming shortened V by 5 bases and J by 4 bases, and 10 bases separated the two germline ends. The CDR3 loop is CASSAYIYEQYF. In DNA, the CDR3 is TGTGCCAGCAGTGCCTATATTTACGAGCAGTACTTC.

The rearrangement joins TRBV6-4 to TRBJ1-5; TRBD1 matches at 8 bases. Unmatched junction bases numbered 5, after V lost 6 bases and J lost 7 bases. The CDR3 loop spans 13 amino acids. Germline values: CDR1 MRHNA, CDR2 SNTAGT. DNA for the CDR3: TGTGCCAGCAGCTCTGACAGGGGACAGCCCCAGCATTTT. Its translation is CASSSDRGQPQHF.

The V gene is TRBV6-6, the J gene TRBJ2-3, with 10 bases aligning to TRBD2. V gave up 4 bases and J gave up 3 bases; unmatched junction bases: 7. Germline loops: CDR1 MNHNY, CDR2 SVGAGI (reference sequence). This CDR3 contains 16 residues. CDR3 sequence reads: CASSFSSGGGTDTQYF. The CDR3, as DNA: TGTGCCAGCAGTTTTTCCAGCGGGGGGGGTACAGATACGCAGTATTTT.

This clone was found once. CDR3 sequence reads: CASSLALGQRTGDTQYF. Here the CDR3 DNA reads TGTGCCAGCAGCTTAGCGTTGGGACAACGAACCGGAGATACGCAGTATTTT. V and J are TRBV7-9 and TRBJ2-3, with a possible D match to TRBD1 (6 bases). Germline-derived CDR1 and CDR2 are SEHNR and FQNEAQ (reference sequence). Trimming cost V 0 bases and J 5 bases, with 18 bases left between them. This CDR3 spans 17 amino acids.

The rearrangement joins TRBV2 to TRBJ1-1, with 11 bases lining up with TRBD1. The CDR3 consists of 14 residues. The junction had 5 bases not matched to a gene; V was cut back by 7 bases and J by 4 bases. From germline, CDR1 is SNHLY and CDR2 FYNNEI. This chain's CDR3 is CASKEGQGGTEAFF. The CDR3 bases are TGTGCCAGCAAAGAGGGACAGGGGGGCACTGAAGCTTTCTTT.

The chain carries TRBV4-2 and TRBJ1-1; possibly TRBD1 for D (5 bases). The V gene lost 0 bases and the J gene lost 3 bases, with 11 bases spanning the gap. The CDR3 has 15 residues. Germline V lookup: CDR1 LGHNA, CDR2 YNFKEQ. For the CDR3, the DNA is TGTGCCAGCAGCCAAGATCATAAAGGGGACACTGAAGCTTTCTTT. It translates to CASSQDHKGDTEAFF.

The gene calls are TRBV5-1 and TRBJ1-2, with 9 nucleotides matching TRBD1. In germline, CDR1 is SGHRS, CDR2 YFSETQ. The CDR3 has 14 residues. V lost 3 bases, J lost 3 bases, and 3 bases stayed unmatched. This chain's CDR3 is CASSWGTGYYGYTF. The CDR3 DNA reads as TGCGCCAGCAGCTGGGGGACAGGGTACTATGGCTACACCTTC.

The chain uses TRBV5-1 and TRBJ2-3; perhaps TRBD1 as D (6 bases). The CDR3 covers 15 residues. Trimming removed 4 bases at V and 2 bases at J, with 14 bases between. Germline V CDR1 and CDR2: SGHRS, YFSETQ. This CDR3 reads CASSASPGATDTQYF. The CDR3 DNA follows: TGCGCCAGCAGCGCTTCACCAGGGGCCACAGATACGCAGTATTTT. Full variable domain (rest looked up from reference TRBV5-1 and TRBJ2-3): KAGVTQTPRYLIKTRGQQVTLSCSPISGHRSVSWYQQTPGQGLQFLFEYFSETQRNKGNFPGRFSGRQFSNSRSEMNVSTLELGDSALYLCASSASPGATDTQYFGPGTRLTVL.

The genes are TRBV5-6 and TRBJ1-6; 10 bases are shared with TRBD1. Trimming removed 4 bases from V and 5 bases from J; junction bases left unmatched: 12. Germline CDR1 SGHDT, CDR2 YYEEEE. There are 18 residues in the CDR3. CDR3 amino acids: CASSLVAPGTGDNSPLHF. The CDR3 nucleotides read TGTGCCAGCAGCCTTGTAGCGCCCGGGACAGGGGATAATTCACCCCTCCACTTT.

This chain joins TRBV7-2 and TRBJ1-2; D call uncertain. Looked up from germline, CDR1 is SGHTA and CDR2 is FQGNSA. V dropped 2 bases and J dropped 6 bases, with 10 bases sitting between them. CDR3 length: 13 amino acids. The CDR3 sequence is CASSLQFMNGYTF. CDR3 DNA sequence: TGTGCCAGCAGCTTACAGTTTATGAATGGCTACACCTTC.

V usage is TRBV5-1 and J usage is TRBJ2-2; 8 positions agree with TRBD2. The CDR3 has 14 residues. The J segment lost 4 bases and the V segment lost 4 bases, leaving 3 bases of the junction unmatched. In germline, CDR1 is SGHRS, CDR2 YFSETQ. CDR3 amino acids: CASSPGGATGELFF. CDR3 sequence (DNA): TGCGCCAGCAGCCCGGGGGGGGCCACCGGGGAGCTGTTTTTT.

This clone was counted only a few times. The V and J genes are TRBV10-1 and TRBJ1-1; D remains ambiguous. V was cut by 3 bases and J by 5 bases, with 10 bases left in between. Germline-derived CDR1 and CDR2 are WNHNN and SYGVQD (reference sequence). This CDR3 spans 13 amino acids. CDR3 nucleotides: TGCGCCAGCAGTGAAAACGGGTGGACTGAAGCTTTCTTT. It specifies CASSENGWTEAFF.